This T cell receptor (beta chain) was documented in a study of human T cells and chemical hapten exposure. The wider study: Patch tests put 0.01% DPC on the upper back, read at 6 days.

Points from the study as a whole: Expanded TCRs produced significantly more large CDR3 similarity clusters than controls did.

Time point described: patch test 1, 2 weeks after DPC sensitization. As for treatment: therapeutic diphenylcyclopropenone sensitization with weekly scalp DPC. The CDR3 length is 14 residues. Germline CDR1 SGHDT, CDR2 YYEEEE. V was trimmed by 0 bases and J by 1 base, leaving 7 bases between them. This clonotype was seen many times. Its antigen is as yet unknown. TCRdb re-called the RACE reads with MiXCR, one entry per CDR3 protein. The sample shows about 13,000 distinct CDR3 sequences, over 15% of them seen only once. The material sequenced was whole blood, taken in connection with sensitization to the hapten diphenylcyclopropenone (DPC). This chain connects TRBV5-6 to TRBJ1-1; D is ambiguous. This TCR came from a woman between 25 and 40 years old with alopecia areata. Some clones in this sample may be carry-over from other donors' samples. This CDR3 is CASSLGQPNTEAFF. The CDR3 DNA follows: TGTGCCAGCAGCTTGGGGCAGCCGAACACTGAAGCTTTCTTT. Filled out from reference TRBV5-6 and TRBJ1-1, the complete variable domain reads DAGVTQSPTHLIKTRGQQVTLRCSPKSGHDTVSWYQQALGQGPQFIFQYYEEEERQRGNFPDRFSGHQFPNYSSELNVNALLLGDSALYLCASSLGQPNTEAFFGQGTRLTVV.